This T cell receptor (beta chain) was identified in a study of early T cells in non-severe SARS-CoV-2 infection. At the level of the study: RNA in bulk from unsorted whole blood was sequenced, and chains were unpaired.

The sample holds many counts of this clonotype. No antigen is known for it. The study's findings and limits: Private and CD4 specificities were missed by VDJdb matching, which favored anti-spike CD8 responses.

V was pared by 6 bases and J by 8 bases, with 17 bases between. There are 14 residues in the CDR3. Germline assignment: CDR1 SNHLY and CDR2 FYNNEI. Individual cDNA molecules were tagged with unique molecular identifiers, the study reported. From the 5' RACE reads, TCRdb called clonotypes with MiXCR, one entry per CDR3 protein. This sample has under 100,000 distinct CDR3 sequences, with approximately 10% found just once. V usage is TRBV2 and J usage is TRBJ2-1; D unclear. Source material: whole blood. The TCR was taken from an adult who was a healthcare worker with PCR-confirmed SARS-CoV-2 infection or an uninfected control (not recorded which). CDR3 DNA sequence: TGTGCCAGCAGGCCGACACAACCTGGGCATGAGCAGTTCTTC. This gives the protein CASRPTQPGHEQFF.